This TCR beta chain was profiled in a study of blood T cell repertoires in COVID-19. Whole-study context: Collection of acute and convalescent COVID-19 samples took place in the United States, Italy and Spain. From T cells, B-cell-depleted T cells, or PBMCs came the material, which was cDNA or gDNA.

The Seattle site enrolled patients during active infection and followed them longitudinally. From germline, CDR1 is LNHDA and CDR2 SQIVND (reference sequence). V trimming: 3 bases; J trimming: 6 bases; junction bases outside the gene matches: 4. The CDR3 spans 14 residues. Profiled with immunoSEQ multiplex PCR; TCRdb holds only in-frame clones, not every one. The data contain 400,000 to 450,000 clones, 80% to 90% of them singletons. The receptor comes from a man in his late teens or twenties with COVID-19, enrolled during active disease. J is TRBJ2-4 and V is TRBV19; 8 positions match TRBD2. Sequenced sample: peripheral blood. As DNA, the CDR3 is TGTGCCAGTAGTATCAGCGGGAGCGCAAACATTCAGTACTTC. Encoded protein: CASSISGSANIQYF.